Listed below are T cell receptor beta chains from one sample, sequenced in a study of molecular identifiers for immune sequencing clone quantification. TCRdb re-called the PCR reads through MiXCR, storing one row per CDR3 protein. The sample shows some 100,000 distinct CDR3 sequences, 15% to 20% of them seen only once. The sample was naive CD8+ T cells from blood, with Jurkat cell RNA spiked in. These receptors were collected from a human donor in good health. Some libraries in this study had Jurkat cell RNA spiked in. Each CDR3 is given with its conserved first and last residue. D genes are given only for firm matches. Clone size is not always given. Where it is, it says once, few, many or a class for expanded clones.

V gene	clone size	D gene	J gene	CDR3 protein	CDR3 DNA
TRBV14	many	NA	TRBJ1-2	CASSQSTNYGYTF	TGTGCCAGCAGCCAATCAACTAACTATGGCTACACCTTC
TRBV6-1	many	NA	TRBJ2-7	CASLQFGEQYF	TGTGCCAGCCTGCAGTTTGGCGAGCAGTACTTC
TRBV7-9	many	NA	TRBJ1-5	CASTQGLNQPQHF	TGTGCCAGCACCCAGGGGTTAAATCAGCCCCAGCATTTT
TRBV20-1	many	NA	TRBJ1-6	CSANPGLKNSPLHF	TGCAGTGCTAACCCAGGGTTAAAGAATTCACCCCTCCACTTT
TRBV6-5	many	TRBD2	TRBJ2-3	CASSYSPIAGGTDTQYF	TGTGCCAGCAGTTACTCCCCCATTGCGGGGGGCACAGATACGCAGTATTTT
TRBV19	few	TRBD1	TRBJ2-1	CASSSGTGGINEQFF	TGTGCCAGTAGTTCCGGGACAGGGGGCATAAATGAGCAGTTCTTC
TRBV18	NA	NA	TRBJ2-5	CASSPTGVHGGVTQYF	TGTGCCAGCTCACCAACAGGTGTCCACGGCGGCGTGACCCAGTACTTC
TRBV29-1	many	NA	TRBJ2-2	CSARALSDTGELFF	TGCAGCGCCCGGGCCCTTTCTGACACCGGGGAGCTGTTTTTT
TRBV7-9	many	NA	TRBJ2-5	CASSSVAEKETQYF	TGTGCCAGCAGCTCCGTGGCAGAAAAAGAGACCCAGTACTTC
TRBV5-6	many	TRBD1	TRBJ2-7	CASSFGQGAREQYF	TGTGCCAGCAGCTTCGGACAGGGGGCCCGTGAGCAGTACTTC
TRBV11-2	NA	NA	TRBJ2-7	CASSPPTFLLEYYEQYF	TGTGCCAGCAGCCCGCCAACGTTCTTATTGGAGTATTACGAGCAGTACTTC
TRBV2	many	TRBD2	TRBJ2-3	CATPGLADYTDTQYF	TGTGCCACCCCGGGACTAGCGGATTACACAGATACGCAGTATTTT
TRBV27	many	NA	TRBJ1-5	CASSPRTGQPQHF	TGTGCCAGCAGTCCAAGGACCGGGCAGCCCCAGCATTTT
TRBV7-9	many	TRBD2	TRBJ2-5	CASSLWTSGSPWAQYF	TGTGCCAGCAGCTTATGGACTAGCGGGTCCCCTTGGGCCCAGTACTTC
TRBV6-1	many	NA	TRBJ2-7	CASTLLSDYFYEQYF	TGTGCCAGCACCCTGCTCTCGGACTACTTTTACGAGCAGTACTTC
TRBV9	many	NA	TRBJ2-7	CASSVNGQNSYEQYF	TGTGCCAGCAGCGTAAACGGACAGAACTCCTACGAGCAGTACTTC
TRBV12-3/TRBV12-4	many	TRBD2	TRBJ2-2	CASSSLGSGRALVNTGELFF	TGTGCCAGCAGTTCCTTAGGTAGCGGGAGGGCCCTCGTAAACACCGGGGAGCTGTTTTTT
TRBV24-1	many	TRBD1	TRBJ2-7	CATSEPGGSEQYF	TGTGCCACCAGTGAGCCAGGGGGAAGCGAGCAGTACTTC
TRBV12-3/TRBV12-4	many	NA	TRBJ1-1	CASRYDSSAEAFF	TGTGCCAGCAGGTACGACAGTAGCGCTGAAGCTTTCTTT
TRBV7-8	many	TRBD2	TRBJ2-5	CASSLTGGGETQYF	TGTGCCAGCAGCTTAACGGGGGGAGGTGAGACCCAGTACTTC
TRBV20-1	NA	NA	TRBJ2-7	CSANRLEAPSYEQYF	TGCAGTGCTAACAGACTAGAGGCACCCTCCTACGAGCAGTACTTC
TRBV5-1	many	TRBD1	TRBJ2-7	CASSWPGDSFSDEQYF	TGCGCCAGCAGCTGGCCCGGGGACAGCTTCTCCGACGAGCAGTACTTC
TRBV20-1	many	NA	TRBJ1-2	CSARDRAVANYGYTF	TGCAGTGCTAGAGATCGGGCAGTAGCTAACTATGGCTACACCTTC
TRBV7-9	many	TRBD1	TRBJ1-1	CASSFAGGLSTEAFF	TGTGCCAGCAGCTTCGCAGGGGGCTTGAGCACTGAAGCTTTCTTT
TRBV4-1	NA	NA	TRBJ1-1	CVSSQEGRGAVEAFF	TGCGTCAGCAGCCAAGAAGGTAGGGGGGCAGTCGAAGCTTTCTTT
TRBV29-1	many	NA	TRBJ1-1	CSVDGTEAFF	TGCAGCGTTGACGGTACTGAAGCTTTCTTT
TRBV7-9	many	TRBD1	TRBJ1-4	CASSPPGQGREKLFF	TGTGCCAGCAGCCCTCCGGGACAGGGTAGAGAAAAACTGTTTTTT
TRBV30	many	TRBD2	TRBJ2-5	CAWSWTSGETQYF	TGTGCCTGGAGTTGGACTAGTGGCGAGACCCAGTACTTC
TRBV6-2/TRBV6-3	NA	NA	TRBJ2-2	CARSLTLGYTGELFF	TGTGCCCGCAGTCTAACTCTGGGATACACCGGGGAGCTGTTTTTT
TRBV7-9	many	NA	TRBJ2-7	CASSFSVGPMYEQYF	TGTGCCAGCAGCTTCTCTGTGGGGCCCATGTACGAGCAGTACTTC
TRBV7-9	many	NA	TRBJ2-6	CASSLTLSGANVLTF	TGTGCCAGCAGCTTGACCCTCTCGGGGGCCAACGTCCTGACTTTC
TRBV19	many	TRBD1	TRBJ1-5	CASTGTGFQPQHF	TGTGCCAGTACCGGGACAGGGTTCCAGCCCCAGCATTTT
TRBV7-9	few	NA	TRBJ1-2	CASSLVDEGKAGYGYTF	TGTGCCAGCAGCTTAGTTGACGAGGGAAAGGCGGGCTATGGCTACACCTTC
TRBV7-6	many	TRBD2	TRBJ2-3	CASSLDRRGTSGTSTDTQYF	TGTGCCAGCAGCTTAGACCGTCGAGGGACTAGCGGAACAAGCACAGATACGCAGTATTTT
TRBV19	many	NA	TRBJ2-6	CASSWGSAGANVLTF	TGTGCCAGTAGTTGGGGCTCGGCTGGGGCCAACGTCCTGACTTTC
TRBV19	few	TRBD2	TRBJ2-7	CASRPSGSYEQYF	TGTGCCAGTAGGCCTAGCGGTTCCTACGAGCAGTACTTC
TRBV6-6	many	NA	TRBJ2-5	CASSQGGQETQYF	TGTGCCAGCAGCCAGGGGGGACAAGAGACCCAGTACTTC
TRBV7-9	many	TRBD1	TRBJ2-1	CASSPQGASAYNEQFF	TGTGCCAGCAGCCCACAGGGGGCTAGTGCCTACAATGAGCAGTTCTTC
TRBV5-1	many	TRBD1	TRBJ2-3	CASSSAGTGLTDTQYF	TGCGCCAGCAGCTCAGCCGGGACAGGGCTCACAGATACGCAGTATTTT
TRBV7-9	NA	NA	TRBJ2-4	CASSQDWPGSAKNIQYF	TGCGCCAGCAGCCAAGATTGGCCTGGGTCAGCCAAAAACATTCAGTACTTC
TRBV9	many	NA	TRBJ2-2	CASSVEDGTNTGELFF	TGTGCCAGCAGCGTAGAAGACGGCACGAACACCGGGGAGCTGTTTTTT
TRBV30	many	NA	TRBJ1-1	CAWSVSGGTEAFF	TGTGCCTGGAGTGTGTCTGGGGGGACTGAAGCTTTCTTT
TRBV3-2	once	NA	TRBJ2-3	CARGTGGGTGTQYF	TGTGCCAGGGGAACAGGGGGGGGCACAGGTACGCAGTATTTT